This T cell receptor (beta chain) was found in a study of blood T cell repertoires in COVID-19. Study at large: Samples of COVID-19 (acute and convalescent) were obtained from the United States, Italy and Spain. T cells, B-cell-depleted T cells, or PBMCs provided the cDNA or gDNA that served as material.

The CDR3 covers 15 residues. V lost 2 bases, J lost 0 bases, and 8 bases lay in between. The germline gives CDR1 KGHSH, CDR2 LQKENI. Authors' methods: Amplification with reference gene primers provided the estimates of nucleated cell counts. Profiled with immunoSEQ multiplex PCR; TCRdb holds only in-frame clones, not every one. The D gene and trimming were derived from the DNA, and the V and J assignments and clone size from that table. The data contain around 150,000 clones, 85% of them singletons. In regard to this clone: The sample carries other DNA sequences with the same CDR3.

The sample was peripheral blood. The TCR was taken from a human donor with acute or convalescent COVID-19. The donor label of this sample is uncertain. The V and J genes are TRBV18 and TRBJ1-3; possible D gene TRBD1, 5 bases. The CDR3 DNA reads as TGTGCCAGCTCACCAACAGGTACCTCTGGAAACACCATATATTTT. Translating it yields CASSPTGTSGNTIYF.